Listed below are T cell receptor beta chains from one sample, sequenced in a study of cytomegalovirus exposure and HLA in healthy donors. Here immunoSEQ multiplex PCR was the method, and the copy in TCRdb shows in-frame clones only, minus some. In the table there are some 180,000 clones, about 77% of which are singletons. Sample: PBMCs. These receptors originate from a woman under 40 in good health and CMV-seronegative. CDR3s include the opening cysteine and the closing phenylalanine or tryptophan. D genes are given only for firm matches. Clone size, where shown, is once, few, many, or a class for clones that have expanded.

D gene	V gene	CDR3 length	J gene	clone size	CDR3 protein	CDR3 DNA
.	TRBV7-9	16	TRBJ1-2	.	CASSHPLGGGAGGYTF	TGTGCCAGCAGTCACCCCTTAGGCGGGGGCGCGGGTGGCTACACCTTC
TRBD1	TRBV19	13	TRBJ1-2	.	CASRSGGSYGYTF	TGTGCCAGTAGGTCAGGGGGCTCCTATGGCTACACCTTC
.	TRBV15	14	TRBJ2-3	.	CATSWAGSTDTQYF	TGTGCCACCAGCTGGGCGGGGAGCACAGATACGCAGTATTTT
TRBD2	TRBV19	15	TRBJ2-3	.	CATAGTSGSMDTQYF	TGTGCCACGGCCGGGACTAGCGGGAGTATGGATACGCAGTATTTT
.	TRBV19	12	TRBJ1-2	few	CASSTQGFGYPF	TGTGCCAGTAGTACACAGGGATTTGGCTACCCCTTC
.	TRBV6-1	13	TRBJ2-7	.	CASSGGWVWEQYF	TGTGCCAGCAGTGGAGGTTGGGTTTGGGAGCAGTACTTC
TRBD1	TRBV5-1	17	TRBJ2-1	.	CASSAYIGTGRGNEQFF	TGCGCCAGCAGCGCGTACATCGGGACAGGTCGGGGCAATGAGCAGTTCTTC
TRBD1	TRBV2	14	TRBJ2-1	.	CASGDRGSYNEQFF	TGTGCCAGCGGAGACAGGGGGAGCTACAATGAGCAGTTCTTC
.	TRBV27	15	TRBJ1-1	.	CASSEKDSVNTEAFF	TGTGCCAGCAGCGAAAAGGACAGCGTGAACACTGAAGCTTTCTTT
.	TRBV4-1	13	TRBJ2-1	once	CASSQVHGSPKFF	TGCGCCAGCAGCCAAGTTCACGGGAGCCCCAAGTTCTTC
.	TRBV7-3	15	TRBJ1-1	.	CASSQTGTYNAEAFF	TGTGCCAGCAGCCAAACCGGGACTTATAACGCTGAAGCTTTCTTT
.	TRBV18	15	TRBJ2-7	.	CASSPYATGLEEQYF	TGTGCCAGCTCACCATACGCTACAGGGTTGGAGGAGCAGTACTTC
TRBD2	TRBV30	12	TRBJ2-1	.	CAWKSGRHEQFF	TGTGCCTGGAAGAGCGGGAGGCATGAGCAGTTCTTC
.	TRBV29-1	13	TRBJ2-5	.	CSVVKRPQETQYF	TGCAGCGTTGTGAAGCGACCGCAAGAGACCCAGTACTTC
.	TRBV5-4	16	TRBJ1-2	.	CASSLVKEIYNYGYPF	TGTGCCAGCAGCTTGGTCAAGGAGATTTATAACTATGGCTACCCCTTC
.	TRBV11-3	17	TRBJ2-1	.	CASSLEISGSSYNEQFF	TGTGCCAGCAGCTTAGAGATTAGCGGAAGCTCCTACAATGAGCAGTTCTTC
TRBD2	TRBV2	14	TRBJ2-2	.	CASKGTSGNRELFF	TGTGCCAGCAAAGGGACTAGCGGGAACCGGGAGCTGTTTTTT
.	TRBV19	15	TRBJ2-3	.	CASMGARSGTDTQYF	TGTGCCAGTATGGGGGCCCGTTCAGGCACAGATACGCAGTATTTT
TRBD1	TRBV10-1	16	TRBJ1-5	few	CASSESTGECNQPQHF	TGCGCCAGCAGTGAGTCAACAGGGGAATGCAATCAGCCCCAGCATTTT
TRBD1	TRBV19	16	TRBJ2-2	.	CASSKRDRGRTGELFF	TGTGCCAGTAGTAAAAGGGACAGGGGGAGGACCGGGGAGCTGTTTTTT
TRBD1	TRBV9	15	TRBJ2-7	.	CASSVGTGATYEQYF	TGTGCCAGCAGCGTAGGGACAGGGGCGACCTACGAGCAGTACTTC
.	TRBV30	13	TRBJ1-1	.	CAWTWGENTEAFF	TGTGCCTGGACTTGGGGCGAGAACACTGAAGCTTTCTTT
TRBD2	TRBV5-8	16	TRBJ2-5	.	CASSFAGTSGIETQYF	TGTGCCAGCAGCTTCGCCGGGACTAGCGGAATCGAGACCCAGTACTTC
TRBD2	TRBV4-1	15	TRBJ2-1	once	CASSHEREIYNEQFF	TGCGCCAGCAGCCATGAGCGGGAGATCTACAATGAGCAGTTCTTC
TRBD1	TRBV9	15	TRBJ1-2	few	CASSVGTGGDYGYTF	TGTGCCAGCAGCGTAGGGACAGGGGGCGACTATGGCTACACCTTC
.	TRBV5-8	18	TRBJ2-7	.	CASSFFRTHPRGFREQYF	TGTGCCAGCAGCTTCTTCAGGACGCATCCCCGGGGATTTAGGGAGCAGTACTTC
TRBD2	TRBV30	17	TRBJ2-1	.	CACTGTSGMYAYNEQFF	TGTGCCTGTACCGGGACTAGCGGGATGTACGCCTACAATGAGCAGTTCTTC
.	TRBV10-3	14	TRBJ1-1	.	CAISELRGDTEAFF	TGTGCCATCAGTGAGCTCCGGGGAGACACTGAAGCTTTCTTT
TRBD1	TRBV5-1	15	TRBJ2-7	few	CASSYSQGQPYEQYF	TGCGCCAGCAGCTACTCACAGGGACAGCCCTACGAGCAGTACTTC